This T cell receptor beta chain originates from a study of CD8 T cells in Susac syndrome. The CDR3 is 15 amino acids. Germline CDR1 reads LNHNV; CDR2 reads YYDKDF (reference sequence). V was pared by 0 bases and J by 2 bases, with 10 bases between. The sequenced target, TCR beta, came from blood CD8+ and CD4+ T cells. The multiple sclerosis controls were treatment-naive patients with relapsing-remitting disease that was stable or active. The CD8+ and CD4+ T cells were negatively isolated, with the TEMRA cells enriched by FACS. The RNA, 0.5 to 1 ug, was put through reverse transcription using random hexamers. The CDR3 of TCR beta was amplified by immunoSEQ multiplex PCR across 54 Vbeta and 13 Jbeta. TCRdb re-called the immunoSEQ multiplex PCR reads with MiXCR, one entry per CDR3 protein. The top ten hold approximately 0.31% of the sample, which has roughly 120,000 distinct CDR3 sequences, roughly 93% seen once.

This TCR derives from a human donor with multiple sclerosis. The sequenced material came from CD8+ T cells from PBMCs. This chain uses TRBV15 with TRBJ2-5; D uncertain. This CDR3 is CATSRDMAQQETQYF. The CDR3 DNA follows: TGTGCCACCAGCAGAGATATGGCGCAGCAAGAGACCCAGTACTTC.